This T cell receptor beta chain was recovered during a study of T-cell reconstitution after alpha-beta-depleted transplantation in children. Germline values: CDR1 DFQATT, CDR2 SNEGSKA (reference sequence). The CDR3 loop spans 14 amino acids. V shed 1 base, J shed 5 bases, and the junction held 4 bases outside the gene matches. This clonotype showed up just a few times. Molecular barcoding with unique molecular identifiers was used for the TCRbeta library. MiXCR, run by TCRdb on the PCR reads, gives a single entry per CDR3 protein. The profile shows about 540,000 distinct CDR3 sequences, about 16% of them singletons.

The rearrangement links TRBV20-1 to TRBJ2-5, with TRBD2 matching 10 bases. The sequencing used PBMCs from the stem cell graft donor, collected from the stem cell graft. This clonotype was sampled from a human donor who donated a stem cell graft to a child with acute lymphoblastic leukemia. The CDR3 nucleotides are TGCAGTGCTAGAGTAGCGGGAGGTGCTGAGACCCAGTACTTC. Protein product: CSARVAGGAETQYF.